These 29 T cell receptor beta chains originate from one sample sequenced in a study of cytomegalovirus exposure and HLA in healthy donors (dated by TCRdb to the late 2010s). Libraries were made using the immunoSEQ multiplex PCR assay. TCRdb limited this immuneACCESS table to in-frame rearrangements with V and J called. A share of clones is missing; checked studies link under half to unresolved V genes, and the rest is unexplained. The sample yields 230,000 or so clones; around 90% were counted once. 2.9% of the sample comes from the top ten. Sequencing was carried out using PBMCs. Source of these receptors: a woman between 18 and 29 years old in good health and CMV-seronegative.

This clone was counted a single time. The chain recombines TRBV27 with TRBJ2-1; TRBD2 might be the D (6 bases). V lost 6 bases, J lost 0 bases, and 15 bases lay in between. Germline loops: CDR1 MNHEY, CDR2 SMNVEV (reference sequence). This CDR3 is built from 16 residues. CDR3 region: CASREGGLSSYNEQFF. CDR3 nucleotide sequence: TGTGCCAGCAGGGAGGGCGGTTTAAGCTCCTACAATGAGCAGTTCTTC.

The J gene is TRBJ2-1, the V gene TRBV11-2; 7 bases map to TRBD2. V was pared by 5 bases and J by 4 bases, with 11 bases of the junction left unmatched. Germline CDR1 and CDR2: SGHAT and FQNNGV. The CDR3 contains 16 residues. The CDR3 protein is CASSPSSGTLYNEQFF. Here the CDR3 DNA reads TGTGCCAGCAGCCCGTCTAGCGGAACACTATACAATGAGCAGTTCTTC.

This sequence joins TRBV27 and TRBJ2-3, with TRBD2 as a possible D gene (5 bases). Trimming removed 3 bases from V and 1 base from J, with 11 bases in between. The CDR3 totals 15 residues. Looked up from germline, CDR1 is MNHEY and CDR2 is SMNVEV (reference sequence). CDR3 loop: CASSFLAFGTDTQYF. The DNA of the CDR3 is TGTGCCAGCAGTTTTCTAGCTTTTGGCACAGATACGCAGTATTTT.

CDR3 sequence reads: CASSAQGLEAFF. CDR3 nucleotides: TGTGCCAGCAGCGCCCAGGGGCTTGAAGCTTTCTTT. This chain connects TRBV9 to TRBJ1-1; a possible D gene is TRBD1 (6 bases). The CDR3 sequence is 12 residues long. Per the germline V gene, CDR1 is SGDLS and CDR2 is YYNGEE. Trimming left V 3 bases short and J 7 bases short, with 10 bases between.

The chain employs TRBV7-6 and TRBJ2-5, with 14 bases matching TRBD2. The CDR3 has 16 residues. After removal of 3 bases from V and 4 bases from J, the junction contained 4 bases not matched to a gene. Germline CDR1 is SGHVS and CDR2 is FNYEAQ. The CDR3 DNA sequence: TGTGCCAGCAGCTTTGGGACTAGCGGGAGAGTAGAGACCCAGTACTTC. Translating gives CASSFGTSGRVETQYF.

For the CDR3, the DNA is TGCAGTGCTGGGGAACTAGGCCAGCAGTTCTTC. This encodes CSAGELGQQFF. The chain couples TRBV20-1 to TRBJ2-1; a possible D gene is TRBD2 (5 bases). This CDR3 is 11 amino acids long. Germline V gene data show CDR1 as DFQATT and CDR2 as SNEGSKA (reference sequence). Trimming removed 5 bases from V and 11 bases from J, with 13 bases in between.

This chain links TRBV7-2 with TRBJ2-7, with 8 bases matching TRBD2. Germline CDR1 is SGHTA and CDR2 is FQGNSA. CDR3 length equals 16 residues. The V and J ends lost 3 bases and 0 bases, in that order; junction bases with no gene match: 7. CDR3 loop: CASSLGVAGSSYEQYF. The CDR3 DNA is TGTGCCAGCAGCTTGGGGGTAGCGGGAAGCTCCTACGAGCAGTACTTC.

CDR3 coding DNA: TGTGCCAGCAGCTTAGGCGGGAGTGGATACGAGCAGTACTTC. Amino acids: CASSLGGSGYEQYF. The gene calls are TRBV11-2 and TRBJ2-7, with 7 bases aligning to TRBD2. The junction had 4 bases not matched to a gene; V was cut back by 1 base and J by 4 bases. Germline loops: CDR1 SGHAT, CDR2 FQNNGV. This CDR3 is 14 amino acids long.

The chain uses TRBV6-5 and TRBJ1-2; D is ambiguous. The length of the CDR3 is 14 residues. Germline CDR1 MNHEY, CDR2 SVGAGI. Between the trimmed V and J ends, which lost 0 bases and 8 bases, there was a span of 13 bases. CDR3 coding DNA: TGTGCCAGCAGTTACTCGGAGGCTTCACAGGGCTACACCTTC. Residues: CASSYSEASQGYTF.

V gene TRBV4-1 combines with J gene TRBJ1-5; 7 nucleotides match TRBD1. This CDR3 contains 15 residues. Unmatched junction bases numbered 6, after V lost 1 base and J lost 6 bases. Germline CDR1 is MGHRA and CDR2 is YSYEKL. The chain's CDR3 is CASSQVKGASQPQHF. CDR3 nucleotides: TGCGCCAGCAGCCAAGTTAAGGGGGCCTCTCAGCCCCAGCATTTT.

This chain connects TRBV11-2 to TRBJ2-7, with a tentative D call TRBD2 (5 bases). The CDR3 has 15 residues. The V end lost 1 base, the J end lost 3 bases, and 13 bases lay between the germline ends. The V gene's germline CDR1 is SGHAT and CDR2 FQNNGV. The CDR3 DNA follows: TGTGCCAGCAGCTTAGGGCGGGCGGCCAACTACGAGCAGTACTTC. Translation: CASSLGRAANYEQYF.

The V gene is TRBV4-3, the J gene TRBJ2-7; 7 nucleotides agree with TRBD1. This CDR3 has 15 amino acids. With 4 bases clipped from V and 1 base from J, the junction kept 7 bases outside the gene matches. Germline CDR1 is LGHNA and CDR2 is YSLEER. CDR3 loop: CASSPYRGWSYEQYF. The CDR3 DNA follows: TGCGCCAGCAGCCCGTACAGGGGTTGGTCCTACGAGCAGTACTTC.

The chain links TRBV14 to TRBJ2-3; 12 nucleotides align to TRBD2. The CDR3 totals 15 residues. After removal of 5 bases from V and 6 bases from J, the junction contained 6 bases not matched to a gene. Per the germline V gene, CDR1 is SGHDN and CDR2 is FVKESK. In DNA, the CDR3 is TGTGCCAGCAGCTCCGCTAGCGGGAGGGCCGATACGCAGTATTTT. It is translated as CASSSASGRADTQYF. The full variable domain, with the rest looked up from reference TRBV14 and TRBJ2-3, is EAGVTQFPSHSVIEKGQTVTLRCDPISGHDNLYWYRRVMGKEIKFLLHFVKESKQDESGMPNNRFLAERTGGTYSTLKVQPAELEDSGVYFCASSSASGRADTQYFGPGTRLTVL.

V and J are TRBV27 and TRBJ1-1, with 7 bases lining up with TRBD1. The J segment lost 8 bases and the V segment lost 4 bases, leaving 7 bases of the junction unmatched. Germline lookup yields CDR1 MNHEY and CDR2 SMNVEV (reference sequence). The CDR3 contains 13 residues. CDR3 DNA: TGTGCCAGCAGTTCCCTACTGGACAGGGAAGCTTTCTTT. Translated: CASSSLLDREAFF.

V gene TRBV15 combines with J gene TRBJ2-6; TRBD1 is a possible D gene (5 bases). The CDR3 sequence is 16 residues long. Per germline, CDR1 LNHNV and CDR2 YYDKDF (reference sequence). V lost 5 bases to trimming and J lost 1 base, with 12 bases between them. The chain's CDR3 is CATSGSQGSGANVLTF. In DNA form, the CDR3 reads TGTGCCACCAGCGGAAGTCAGGGATCTGGGGCCAACGTCCTGACTTTC.

J is TRBJ1-2 and V is TRBV11-2; no clear D gene. Germline-derived CDR1 and CDR2 are SGHAT and FQNNGV. The CDR3 runs to 14 residues. The germline V and J ends were trimmed by 4 bases and 1 base, with 10 bases remaining between them. CDR3 DNA: TGTGCCAGCAGCTCGAAGAGATTTAACTATGGCTACACCTTC. It codes for CASSSKRFNYGYTF.

This chain uses TRBV7-3 with TRBJ2-1; 12 positions match TRBD2. The CDR3 length is 16 residues. Germline CDR1 reads SGHTA; CDR2 reads FQGTGA. The V segment lost 5 bases and the J segment 6 bases; nucleotides outside the gene matches: 8. The CDR3 DNA follows: TGTGCCAGCAGCGACCCCCTAGCGGGAGGGCTCAATGAGCAGTTCTTC. This gives the protein CASSDPLAGGLNEQFF.

This chain uses TRBV2 with TRBJ2-3; D is unresolved. The CDR3 length is 14 residues. From germline, CDR1 is SNHLY and CDR2 FYNNEI. Trimming removed 3 bases from V and 0 bases from J, with 7 bases in between. For the CDR3, the DNA is TGTGCCAGCAGTGAGAGAACTAGCACAGATACGCAGTATTTT. Translation gives CASSERTSTDTQYF.

The rearrangement joins TRBV13 to TRBJ2-7; TRBD2 agrees at 7 bases. This CDR3 comprises 14 residues. J gave up 7 bases and V 5 bases, and 11 bases lay outside the gene matches. Germline V CDR1 and CDR2: PRHDT, FYEKMQ (reference sequence). CDR3 DNA: TGTGCCAGCAGCCGTGGGAGGGAACGGGATGAGCAGTACTTC. It yields the protein CASSRGRERDEQYF.

The rearrangement joins TRBV5-1 to TRBJ1-5; D is uncertain. CDR3 length: 13 amino acids. Germline V gene data show CDR1 as SGHRS and CDR2 as YFSETQ. V was clipped by 2 bases and J by 4 bases, with 7 bases between them. The CDR3 reads CASSFEINQPQHF. The CDR3, as DNA: TGCGCCAGCAGCTTCGAGATTAATCAGCCCCAGCATTTT.

This clone has only one observation. This chain links TRBV30 with TRBJ1-2; the D is unclear. V lost 5 bases, J lost 4 bases, and 14 bases lay in between. Germline-derived CDR1 and CDR2 are GTSNPN and SVGIG (reference sequence). This CDR3 region has 13 residues. The CDR3, as DNA: TGTGCCTGGTCCCCTACGGGAGCCTATGGCTACACCTTC. This translates into CAWSPTGAYGYTF.

V is TRBV5-4 and J is TRBJ2-1; 7 positions agree with TRBD1. Germline CDR1 reads SGHNT; CDR2 reads YYREEE (reference sequence). CDR3 length: 17 amino acids. With 2 bases clipped from V and 3 bases from J, the junction kept 11 bases outside the gene matches. CDR3 DNA sequence: TGTGCCAGCAGCTTTCTAAGGGGGCCGACTAACTACAATGAGCAGTTCTTC. Translating gives CASSFLRGPTNYNEQFF.

This chain connects TRBV4-1 to TRBJ1-5; 7 positions match TRBD1. This CDR3 has 19 amino acids. V dropped 3 bases and J dropped 0; count of bases not matched to a gene: 14. CDR1 and CDR2 from the germline V gene are MGHRA and YSYEKL. The CDR3 region is CASSHRMTGTANSNQPQHF. CDR3 in DNA: TGCGCCAGCAGCCATAGGATGACCGGGACAGCAAATAGCAATCAGCCCCAGCATTTT.

The chain carries TRBV11-1 and TRBJ2-1; no clear D gene. Germline CDR1 SGHAT, CDR2 FQDESV (reference sequence). V lost 3 bases, J lost 9 bases, and 15 bases lay in between. The CDR3 extends over 14 amino acids. This CDR3 reads CASSFIFATGEQFF. In DNA form, the CDR3 reads TGTGCCAGCAGCTTTATATTCGCAACGGGTGAGCAGTTCTTC.

The V and J genes are TRBV5-1 and TRBJ1-2; 9 bases fit TRBD1. Unmatched junction bases numbered 8, after V lost 3 bases and J lost 5 bases. The CDR3 has 15 amino acids. CDR1 SGHRS and CDR2 YFSETQ come from the germline V gene. The CDR3 sequence: CASSSGTGGAYGYTF. DNA of the CDR3: TGCGCCAGCAGCTCCGGCACAGGGGGCGCATATGGCTACACCTTC.

The chain uses TRBV27 and TRBJ2-7, with 8 bases that match TRBD1. The J segment lost 5 bases and the V segment lost 0 bases, leaving 6 bases of the junction unmatched. Per germline, CDR1 MNHEY and CDR2 SMNVEV (reference sequence). The CDR3 runs 15 residues. CDR3 in DNA: TGTGCCAGCAGTTTATCGGCAGGGGGCTGGGACGAGCAGTACTTC. This gives the protein CASSLSAGGWDEQYF.

This rearrangement joins TRBV7-2 to TRBJ2-7; 13 bases are a match to TRBD2. This CDR3 is built from 16 residues. Looked up from germline, CDR1 is SGHTA and CDR2 is FQGNSA. After removal of 5 bases from V and 3 bases from J, the junction contained 7 bases not matched to a gene. DNA of the CDR3: TGTGCCAGCAGCCCCCCAACTAGCGGGAGGGGCTACGAGCAGTACTTC. The encoded protein is CASSPPTSGRGYEQYF. Filled out from reference TRBV7-2 and TRBJ2-7, the complete variable domain reads GAGVSQSPSNKVTEKGKDVELRCDPISGHTALYWYRQSLGQGLEFLIYFQGNSAPDKSGLPSDRFSAERTGGSVSTLTIQRTQQEDSAVYLCASSPPTSGRGYEQYFGPGTRLTVT.

This rearrangement joins TRBV7-2 to TRBJ1-5; D unresolved. The CDR3 extends over 13 amino acids. V was clipped by 1 base and J by 3 bases, with 4 bases between them. CDR1 and CDR2 (germline): SGHTA, FQGNSA. The CDR3 spells CASSLELNQPQHF. CDR3 DNA sequence: TGTGCCAGCAGCTTAGAACTCAATCAGCCCCAGCATTTT.

The J gene is TRBJ2-7, the V gene TRBV6-1; TRBD2 matches 10 bases. V shed 7 bases and J 4 bases; nucleotides not matched to a gene: 1. Germline V gives CDR1 MNHNS, CDR2 SASEGT. This CDR3 comprises 12 residues. The CDR3 sequence is CASTGLAYEQYF. The CDR3 nucleotides are TGTGCCAGCACGGGACTAGCGTACGAGCAGTACTTC.